This TCR beta chain originates from a study of blood T cell repertoires in COVID-19 (dated by TCRdb to the early 2020s). About the study as a whole: Samples covering the acute and convalescent phases of COVID-19 were provided by collaborators in the United States, Italy and Spain. Where HLA class I and class II types were available, the types were taken from metadata supplied by the sample provider, not from assay-based typing. The repertoires were released in a freely available public database meant as a resource for research on the immune response to SARS-CoV-2. The prospective study material was composed of cDNA or gDNA derived from T cells, B-cell-depleted T cells, or PBMCs. Sample metadata almost always included a de-identified subject ID, COVID-19 status, age in years and sex. Samples were obtained from the ongoing ImmuneRACE study (first 160 participants) and from about 1,300 subjects provided by 6 global collaborators. The dataset comprised deeply sampled blood TCRbeta repertoires from subjects exposed to, actively infected with, or recovered from COVID-19. Overall study results and their limits: How much clinical and demographic metadata was included differed by source and by participant, and the metadata was provided uncurated.

As concerns this clone: The target of this receptor is not known. No base quality information exists; no much larger clone differs at one position.

The CDR3, cysteine through phenylalanine, is 16 amino acids long. The read is trimmed to its CDR3 DNA, 48 bases read in frame from base 1. From the germline V gene (reference sequence), CDR1 is LGHDT and CDR2 is YNNKEL. V is clipped by 4 bases and J by 2 bases, and the sequence between their germline boundaries is 18 bases long. Participants in the prospective study were enrolled through a virtual design, were aged about 18 to 89 years, and lived in roughly 24 United States geographic areas. In the prospective study, cohorts were assigned on the basis of participant-reported clinical history obtained from a screening survey and a study questionnaire. Recovered participants in ImmuneRACE Cohort 3 were defined as having two consecutive negative NP/OP PCR tests, clearance from a healthcare professional, or resolution of symptoms. In the prospective study, mobile phlebotomists collected whole blood, serum and a nasopharyngeal or oropharyngeal swab from each participant. Participants in the prospective study had the option to provide additional blood draws and questionnaires over an approximately 2-month period. Blood samples from the prospective study were shipped frozen or at room temperature prior to DNA extraction.

TCRbeta CDR3 regions were amplified from genomic DNA by means of the immunoSEQ Assay, a bias-controlled multiplex PCR. The paper's processing steps were these. Within the assay, amplification of reference gene primers was used to estimate how many nucleated cells each sample contained. Sequence reads were collapsed and filtered to measure the absolute abundance of every unique TCRbeta CDR3 rearrangement. For each sample, productive Simpson clonality was calculated as the square root of Simpson's diversity index over productive rearrangements. The source is immuneACCESS, and TCRdb retained only in-frame sequences with V and J called. Part of the clones is not carried over; for the studies checked, unresolved V genes explain less than half of this, and the remainder is unexplained. The DNA gave D and trimming, while V, J and clone size come from that table. In this sample the table shows 310,000 or so clones, about nine tenths of which occur a single time. The biggest ten clones account for 8.9% of the sample.

The material sequenced was PBMCs or T cells enriched from blood (not recorded which). The V gene is TRBV3-1 (or the pseudogene TRBV3-2) and the J gene is TRBJ2-7; the best D guess is TRBD2, with 6 bases matching. The receptor was isolated from a young woman who had recovered from COVID-19. The CDR3 protein sequence reads: CASSRRLERVTYEQYF. Here is the DNA: TGTGCCAGCAGCCGCAGACTCGAGCGGGTAACCTACGAGCAGTACTTC.